A single sample is the source of the 24 T cell receptor beta chains below, sequenced in a study of blood T cell repertoires in COVID-19. TCRdb keeps only in-frame clones here, not all; method: immunoSEQ multiplex PCR. The repertoire holds just over 300,000 clones, with nearly 90% as singletons. The sequenced material came from peripheral blood. These receptors all come from a woman in her thirties with COVID-19, enrolled during active disease.

The gene calls are TRBV9 and TRBJ2-5; 8 bases line up with TRBD1. The CDR3 is made up of 15 amino acids. After removal of 4 bases from V and 2 bases from J, the junction contained 7 bases not matched to a gene. Germline assignment: CDR1 SGDLS and CDR2 YYNGEE. The CDR3 here is CASSHGQGGQETQYF. CDR3 sequence (DNA): TGTGCCAGCAGCCACGGACAGGGCGGTCAAGAGACCCAGTACTTC.

The J gene is TRBJ1-2, the V gene TRBV29-1; TRBD1 matches 8 bases. J gave up 0 bases and V 3 bases, and 15 bases lay outside the gene matches. Looked up from germline, CDR1 is SQVTM and CDR2 is ANQGSEA. CDR3 size: 18 residues. CDR3 nucleotide sequence: TGCAGCGTTGACCATGGACAGGGATTGTCCCCAGCTAACTATGGCTACACCTTC. Amino acids: CSVDHGQGLSPANYGYTF.

The rearrangement links TRBV27 to TRBJ2-3; 11 bases agree with TRBD2. The CDR3 covers 16 residues. With 3 bases clipped from V and 5 bases from J, the junction kept 7 bases outside the gene matches. The germline CDR1 and CDR2 sequences are MNHEY and SMNVEV (reference sequence). In DNA form, the CDR3 reads TGTGCCAGCAGTTTCTTAGCGGGGGGGCTTGAAGATACGCAGTATTTT. Protein: CASSFLAGGLEDTQYF.

V and J are TRBV19 and TRBJ1-2; 9 bases are a match to TRBD1. V dropped 5 bases and J dropped 4; count of bases not matched to a gene: 2. The length of the CDR3 is 13 residues. The germline V gene encodes CDR1 LNHDA and CDR2 SQIVND (reference sequence). CDR3 coding DNA: TGTGCCAGTAGTGAACAGGGGGCCTATGGCTACACCTTC. Translation: CASSEQGAYGYTF.

This clone was observed a single time. In nucleotides, the CDR3 is TGTGCCAGTAGGGGGACTAGCGGGGGTCAGGATACGCAGTATTTT. Translating it yields CASRGTSGGQDTQYF. V gene TRBV19 combines with J gene TRBJ2-3, with 14 bases lining up with TRBD2. Germline lookup yields CDR1 LNHDA and CDR2 SQIVND (reference sequence). Germline trimming cut 6 bases from V and 6 bases from J; bases unmatched to any gene: 5. The CDR3 length is 15 residues.

This chain uses TRBV4-1 with TRBJ2-7, with 7 bases identical to TRBD1. The CDR3 totals 16 residues. Trimming cost V 1 base and J 0 bases; bases outside gene matches: 6. Germline V gene sequence: CDR1 MGHRA, CDR2 YSYEKL. The CDR3 is CASSQGTGPSSYEQYF. Written as DNA, the CDR3 is TGCGCCAGCAGCCAAGGGACAGGCCCGAGCTCCTACGAGCAGTACTTC.

In its sample, this clone was seen a few times. The J gene is TRBJ1-6, the V gene TRBV5-6; tentative D call: TRBD1 (5 bases). Trimming took 0 bases from V and 8 from J, leaving 9 bases between them. Germline loops: CDR1 SGHDT, CDR2 YYEEEE. The CDR3 is made up of 14 amino acids. The CDR3 reads CASSLGRVDSPLHF. CDR3 bases: TGTGCCAGCAGCTTGGGCAGGGTTGATTCACCCCTCCACTTT. Combining the CDR3 with reference TRBV5-6 and TRBJ1-6 gives the whole variable domain DAGVTQSPTHLIKTRGQQVTLRCSPKSGHDTVSWYQQALGQGPQFIFQYYEEEERQRGNFPDRFSGHQFPNYSSELNVNALLLGDSALYLCASSLGRVDSPLHFGNGTRLTVT.

The genes are TRBV10-3 and TRBJ2-7; 8 nucleotides line up with TRBD1. CDR1 ENHRY and CDR2 SYGVKD come from the germline V gene. V gave up 0 bases and J gave up 1 base; unmatched junction bases: 5. This CDR3 contains 16 residues. The CDR3 nucleotides are TGTGCCATCAGTGAGTCAGGGCAGGGGGCGTCCTACGAGCAGTACGTC. It translates to CAISESGQGASYEQYV.

The chain combines TRBV6-5 with TRBJ1-1, with 8 bases fitting TRBD1. The J segment lost 0 bases and the V segment lost 2 bases, leaving 5 bases of the junction unmatched. This CDR3 region has 16 residues. Germline CDR1 is MNHEY and CDR2 is SVGAGI. CDR3 DNA: TGTGCCAGCAGTTACCAGGGACAGGCGATGAACACTGAAGCTTTCTTT. Its protein product is CASSYQGQAMNTEAFF.

The chain combines TRBV27 with TRBJ2-3; 7 bases align to TRBD2. J lost 5 bases, V lost 4 bases, and 15 bases had no gene match. CDR1 and CDR2 from the germline V gene are MNHEY and SMNVEV (reference sequence). This CDR3 has 17 residues. The CDR3 loop is CASSSNPRLAAVDTQYF. The CDR3 bases are TGTGCCAGCAGTTCGAACCCCCGACTAGCTGCCGTAGATACGCAGTATTTT.

The rearrangement joins TRBV7-2 to TRBJ1-1; D might be TRBD1 (6 bases). The CDR3 totals 13 residues. Trimming shortened V by 3 bases and J by 6 bases, and 11 bases separated the two germline ends. The V gene's germline CDR1 is SGHTA and CDR2 FQGNSA. The CDR3 spells CASSLRGPAEAFF. As DNA, the CDR3 is TGTGCCAGCAGCTTGCGGGGGCCGGCTGAAGCTTTCTTT. Supplemented by reference TRBV7-2 and TRBJ1-1, the full variable domain reads GAGVSQSPSNKVTEKGKDVELRCDPISGHTALYWYRQSLGQGLEFLIYFQGNSAPDKSGLPSDRFSAERTGGSVSTLTIQRTQQEDSAVYLCASSLRGPAEAFFGQGTRLTVV.

This chain uses TRBV12-3 or TRBV12-4 with TRBJ2-3; D might be TRBD2 (6 bases). The CDR3 runs to 13 residues. The V end lost 5 bases, the J end lost 2 bases, and 8 bases lay between the germline ends. CDR3 amino acids: CASSRDFTDTQYF. CDR3 DNA: TGTGCCAGCAGTAGGGACTTCACAGATACGCAGTATTTT.

V is TRBV28 and J is TRBJ1-4; D gene uncertain. V was trimmed by 10 bases and J by 4 bases, leaving 10 bases between them. Germline V lookup: CDR1 MDHEN, CDR2 SYDVKM. CDR3 length: 12 residues. Here the CDR3 DNA reads TGTGCCACCCGGGTCAGTAATGAAAAACTGTTTTTT. It is translated as CATRVSNEKLFF.

This chain uses TRBV11-2 with TRBJ2-7, with 7 positions matching TRBD1. The V and J ends lost 8 bases and 3 bases, in that order; junction bases with no gene match: 7. The CDR3 loop spans 13 amino acids. Germline V lookup: CDR1 SGHAT, CDR2 FQNNGV. CDR3 in DNA: TGTGCCAGCCGATCCGGGACAGACTACGAGCAGTACGTC. As protein: CASRSGTDYEQYV.

The chain has TRBV27 and TRBJ2-5, with a weak D call TRBD1 (6 bases). The germline gives CDR1 MNHEY, CDR2 SMNVEV (reference sequence). V was cut by 4 bases and J by 5 bases, with 11 bases left in between. This CDR3 has 13 amino acids. Here the CDR3 reads CASSSDRRETQYF. The CDR3 DNA is TGTGCCAGCAGTTCCGACAGGCGGGAGACCCAGTACTTC.

V gene TRBV3-1 (or the pseudogene TRBV3-2) combines with J gene TRBJ1-1, with D perhaps matching TRBD1 (5 bases). The CDR3 totals 14 residues. The V gene lost 4 bases and the J gene lost 0 bases, with 9 bases spanning the gap. Per germline, CDR1 LGHDT and CDR2 YNNKEL (reference sequence). CDR3 bases: TGTGCCAGCAGCCTGGACATAATGAACACTGAAGCTTTCTTT. Translated: CASSLDIMNTEAFF.

The chain uses TRBV5-8 and TRBJ1-2; 9 positions agree with TRBD1. CDR1 is SGHTS and CDR2 is YDEGEE in the germline V gene. The CDR3 extends over 17 amino acids. J was trimmed by 1 base and V by 2 bases; bases with no gene match: 9. CDR3 region: CASSFLINRGHNYGYTF. The CDR3 DNA sequence: TGTGCCAGCAGCTTTTTAATTAACAGGGGGCATAACTATGGCTACACCTTC.

CDR3 DNA: TGTGCCAGTAGTCCGAACCCCGGACAGCGATATGGCTACACCTTC. This translates into CASSPNPGQRYGYTF. This chain joins TRBV19 and TRBJ1-2; D perhaps matches TRBD1 (6 bases). The V gene's germline CDR1 is LNHDA and CDR2 SQIVND (reference sequence). This CDR3 is 15 amino acids long. Trimming pared 5 bases from V and 5 bases from J, leaving 18 bases between.

V gene TRBV3-1 (or the pseudogene TRBV3-2) combines with J gene TRBJ2-5; unclear D gene. V was shortened by 1 base and J by 2 bases, with 17 bases between the two germline ends. CDR1 LGHDT and CDR2 YNNKEL come from the germline V gene (reference sequence). This CDR3 region has 17 residues. CDR3 sequence (DNA): TGTGCCAGCAGCCAAGGAGTTAGCCACTCCTGGCAAGAGACCCAGTACTTC. This codes for CASSQGVSHSWQETQYF.

The sample holds a few counts of this clone. This rearrangement joins TRBV5-6 to TRBJ1-3, with 8 positions matching TRBD1. CDR3 length: 13 amino acids. The germline V gene encodes CDR1 SGHDT and CDR2 YYEEEE. V shed 4 bases, J shed 4 bases, and the junction held 1 base outside the gene matches. The CDR3 nucleotides read TGTGCCAGCAGCAGGACAGGGGGAAACACCATATATTTT. Residues: CASSRTGGNTIYF.

The CDR3 DNA follows: TGTGCCTGGATCCCCCGGGGGGGCAGGGGACAGAATTCACCCCTCCACTTT. Its protein is CAWIPRGGRGQNSPLHF. The V call is TRBV30, the J call TRBJ1-6; 7 positions agree with TRBD1. This CDR3 has 17 residues. The V gene end was trimmed by 4 bases and the J gene end by 7 bases; junction bases not matched to a gene: 16. Germline V gene data show CDR1 as GTSNPN and CDR2 as SVGIG (reference sequence).

This clone was picked up one time. Written as DNA, the CDR3 is TGTGCCAGCAGTGAATTTTCAGGGGATTATGGCTACACCTTC. The encoded protein is CASSEFSGDYGYTF. This chain joins TRBV2 and TRBJ1-2; perhaps TRBD1 as D (6 bases). The CDR3 contains 14 residues. From germline, CDR1 is SNHLY and CDR2 FYNNEI. V was clipped by 2 bases and J by 5 bases, with 12 bases between them.

V and J are TRBV7-2 and TRBJ1-2; the D gene is possibly TRBD1 (6 bases). With 5 bases removed from V and 10 bases from J, the gap between germline ends came to 20 bases. CDR1 SGHTA and CDR2 FQGNSA come from the germline V gene. The CDR3 extends over 14 amino acids. CDR3 in amino acids: CASSPIATGSPYTF. In nucleotides, the CDR3 is TGTGCCAGCAGCCCCATAGCAACAGGGTCACCCTACACCTTC.

The gene calls are TRBV9 and TRBJ1-2; possible D gene TRBD1, 6 bases. CDR1 and CDR2 from the germline V gene are SGDLS and YYNGEE. The CDR3 consists of 14 residues. Trimming removed 3 bases from V and 8 bases from J, with 17 bases in between. The CDR3 loop is CASSAPGTLTGYTF. Written as DNA, the CDR3 is TGTGCCAGCAGCGCACCCGGGACACTGACAGGCTACACCTTC.